This T cell receptor (beta chain) comes out of a study of identical twins (dated by TCRdb to 2016 to 2018). Context from the whole study: TCR alpha and beta repertoires from monozygotic twins, unrelated adults of various ages and cord blood were deep-sequenced to test whether fetal clonotypes persist. To rule out contamination, replicate twin experiments were performed at different times with different library preparation protocols. The full study reports these points: Excess twin sharing in beta out-of-frame sequences was weaker because fewer shared sequences lowered the signal-to-noise ratio. Zero-insertion analyses could be partly confounded by invariant T cells such as MAIT and iNKT, though diverse VJ usage argued against such confounding for most clonotypes. In monozygotic twins, out-of-frame TCR alpha sharing was systematically underestimated by recombination models, although the models agreed with sharing between unrelated individuals. Compared with coincidental sharing between unrelated individuals, out-of-frame TCR alpha sequences shared between twins showed an excess of sequences with low generation probability. Conclusions relied on cross-sectional statistical analysis, since the same donors could not be followed over many years. Abundant cord blood beta clonotypes carried fewer insertions; young adult naive repertoires showed a weaker similar trend, while memory repertoires showed none.

The receptor library was made with 5' RACE. TCRdb shows the sequencer as Illumina HiSeq 2000. Template switching introduced a universal primer binding site; the final cDNA contained a unique molecular identifier, enabling accurate counting of TCR cDNA molecules. Specific primers in the conserved constant-segment region were used to synthesize first-strand cDNA for TCR alpha and beta chains. Each cDNA library was double barcoded, with a SMART-Mk sample barcode plus Illumina barcodes, to control for contamination. TruSeq adapter sequences and Illumina sample barcodes were added in two successive PCR steps. Sequencing of the TCR alpha and beta cDNA libraries was done on the Illumina HiSeq platform using custom primers. As for the original processing: Raw reads were processed with MiGEC to extract unique molecular identifiers, and MiXCR was used to determine CDR3 positions. Recombination models were inferred per individual with the repgenHMM and IGoR tools using an EM algorithm. Shared clonotype analysis was performed with the tcR package in R, normalizing sharing by the product of cloneset sizes. To study raw recombination free of thymic and clonal selection effects, out-of-frame nonproductive sequences were analyzed. TCRdb handled the public reads itself, with Q25 trimming in fastp and clone calling in MiXCR, and kept productive beta chains. Every distinct CDR3 protein forms one entry, paired with its most common genes and DNA. The V and J calls shown here were made by TCRdb, not taken from the authors' results. The sample includes hundreds of thousands of distinct CDR3 sequences, with around 20% observed a single time. The top ten hold about 4.3% of the sample.

All donors were healthy Caucasians. The twin cohort comprised three pairs of female monozygotic twins, all aged about 18 to 30 years. RNA for TCR libraries was isolated from peripheral blood mononuclear cells. The CDR3 covers 13 residues, taking in both the cysteine and the phenylalanine. The only DNA kept is the CDR3, 39 bases in frame from the first base. V lost 2 bases and J lost 7 bases; the stretch between them is 10 bases long. For CDR1 and CDR2, the germline V gene lists SGHRS and YFSETQ. Remarks on this clonotype: There is no known antigen for this receptor. Qualities for individual bases were not recorded, and no much larger clone is one base off.

This same sample was also part of a study on T cells expressing NK-cell markers. The second investigation adds: TCR beta-chain repertoires were profiled in sorted CD3+CD56+NKG2C+, CD3+CD56+NKG2C- and CD3+CD56-NKG2C+ T-cell subsets from eight donors. Of the eight sequenced donors, seven were found to be HCMV-seropositive and one was found to be HCMV-seronegative. To restrict sorting to alphabetaTCR-expressing T cells, an anti-gammadeltaTCR antibody was added in several experiments. In about 6 donors, the dominant CD3+CD56+NKG2C+ clonotypes were found to rank among the top 10 CD8+ clonotypes and to make up about 1.0-7.5% of CD8+ T cells. Those dominant clonotypes were again the most abundant among CD3+CD56-NKG2C+ cells in a handful of donors, at about 28.3-65%. Whether the expanded NKG2C-expressing T cell clones were specific for HCMV antigens was left unclear. All eight donors whose samples were sequenced were randomly selected healthy volunteers, three of them men and five women. HCMV serostatus was determined by detecting HCMV-specific IgG in serum with a commercial ELISA kit. Bulk peripheral blood T-cell repertoires were additionally sequenced from unsorted PBMC for 5 or 6 donors. MIGEC handled demultiplexing of the reads and grouping by UMI, while MiTCR was used to assemble and quantify clonotypes. Only TCR cDNA sequences supported by at least two reads were kept to exclude erroneous sequences. Downstream repertoire analysis used the tcR package, and clonotypes were matched across fractions by CDR3 nucleotide sequence plus V segment. VDJmatch was used to annotate antigen specificity against VDJdb, with one amino acid substitution in CDR3 permitted.

The V gene is TRBV5-1 and the J gene is TRBJ2-1, with the identity of the D gene unclear. The sequence came from a woman aged 18-29 years in good health. The sequencing sample was made of PBMCs. CDR3 sequence: CASSFIDGNEQFF. The nucleotides are TGCGCCAGCAGCTTCATCGACGGGAATGAGCAGTTCTTC.